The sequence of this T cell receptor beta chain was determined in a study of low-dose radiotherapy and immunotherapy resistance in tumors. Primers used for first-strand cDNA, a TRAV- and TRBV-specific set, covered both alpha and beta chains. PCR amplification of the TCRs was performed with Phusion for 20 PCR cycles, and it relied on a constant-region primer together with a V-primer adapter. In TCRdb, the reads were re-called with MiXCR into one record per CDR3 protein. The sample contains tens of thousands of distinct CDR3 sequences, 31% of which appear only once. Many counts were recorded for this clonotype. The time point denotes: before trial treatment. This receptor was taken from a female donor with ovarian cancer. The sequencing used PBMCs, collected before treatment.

This CDR3 reads CASNPDRVKPYEQYF. The CDR3 nucleotides are TGTGCCAGCAACCCAGACAGGGTGAAACCCTACGAGCAGTACTTC. The chain has TRBV2 and TRBJ2-7, with 7 bases fitting TRBD1. The germline V gene encodes CDR1 SNHLY and CDR2 FYNNEI. Trimming removed 7 bases from V and 2 bases from J; junction bases left unmatched: 11. There are 15 residues in the CDR3. The whole variable domain, remainder taken from reference TRBV2 and TRBJ2-7, is EPEVTQTPSHQVTQMGQEVILRCVPISNHLYFYWYRQILGQKVEFLVSFYNNEISEKSEIFDDQFSVERPDGSNFTLKIRSTKLEDSAMYFCASNPDRVKPYEQYFGPGTRLTVT.